The 15 T cell receptor beta chains below come from one sample, sequenced in a study of siplizumab effects on memory and regulatory T cells. Profiling relied on immunoSEQ multiplex PCR, and the TCRdb table lists in-frame clones only, not all of them. Among 100,000 or so clones listed, about 95% were seen once. The sample comprised Tregs sorted from blood. These receptors all stem from a human donor in good health.

In DNA, the CDR3 is TGTGCCAGCAGTAAAGGACTAGCGGGTTCAAATACCTACAATGAGCAGTTCTTC. Its protein product is CASSKGLAGSNTYNEQFF. The chain couples TRBV28 to TRBJ2-1, with 11 nucleotides matching TRBD2. Germline loops: CDR1 MDHEN, CDR2 SYDVKM. V dropped 5 bases and J dropped 2; count of bases not matched to a gene: 11. This CDR3 contains 18 residues. Based on the CDR3 plus reference TRBV28 and TRBJ2-1, the full variable domain is DVKVTQSSRYLVKRTGEKVFLECVQDMDHENMFWYRQDPGLGLRLIYFSYDVKMKEKGDIPEGYSVSREKKERFSLILESASTNQTSMYLCASSKGLAGSNTYNEQFFGPGTRLTVL.

The V call is TRBV6-6, the J call TRBJ2-2, with a tentative D call TRBD1 (6 bases). Germline lookup yields CDR1 MNHNY and CDR2 SVGAGI (reference sequence). Trimming pared 6 bases from V and 9 bases from J, leaving 11 bases between. The CDR3 covers 12 residues. CDR3 sequence: CASRFRGRELFF. The CDR3 coding sequence is TGTGCCAGCAGATTCAGGGGCAGGGAGCTGTTTTTT.

This rearrangement joins TRBV28 to TRBJ2-7; 7 positions match TRBD1. Germline CDR1 MDHEN, CDR2 SYDVKM. Trimming took 6 bases from V and 1 from J; bases not matched to a gene: 15. There are 17 residues in the CDR3. CDR3 sequence: CASSRPRPGTASYEQYF. For the CDR3, the DNA is TGTGCCAGCAGCCGACCTCGCCCCGGGACAGCTTCCTACGAGCAGTACTTC.

Of note for this clone: Different DNA sequences within this sample yield the same CDR3. This chain links TRBV20-1 with TRBJ2-7; D gene ambiguous. Germline V gene lookup returns CDR1 DFQATT and CDR2 SNEGSKA (reference sequence). This CDR3 spans 11 amino acids. Trimming took off 0 bases at V and 3 bases at J, with 3 bases between the two ends. Here the CDR3 DNA reads TGCAGTGCTAGAGATAACTACGAGCAGTACTTC. This sequence encodes CSARDNYEQYF.

This rearrangement joins TRBV27 to TRBJ1-5; no definite D call. Between the trimmed V and J ends, which lost 5 bases and 2 bases, there was a span of 13 bases. The germline gives CDR1 MNHEY, CDR2 SMNVEV (reference sequence). The CDR3 has 15 residues. CDR3 DNA sequence: TGTGCCAGCAGTAAAAGGGTTGACGGCAATCAGCCCCAGCATTTT. This encodes CASSKRVDGNQPQHF.

The V gene is TRBV2, the J gene TRBJ1-2, with D possibly matching TRBD1 (6 bases). Trimming removed 7 bases at V and 5 bases at J, with 8 bases between. CDR3 length: 11 amino acids. CDR1 and CDR2 from the germline V gene are SNHLY and FYNNEI. The CDR3 is CASNRDYGYTF. CDR3 DNA sequence: TGTGCCAGCAACAGGGATTATGGCTACACCTTC.

The rearrangement links TRBV6-5 to TRBJ2-5, with 7 bases that match TRBD2. The CDR3 runs 15 residues. With 6 bases clipped from V and 1 base from J, the junction kept 8 bases outside the gene matches. Germline CDR1 MNHEY, CDR2 SVGAGI. In DNA, the CDR3 is TGTGCCAGCAGCAGATGGGGGGGGACCCAAGAGACCCAGTACTTC. This gives the protein CASSRWGGTQETQYF.

This sequence joins TRBV9 and TRBJ2-2; the match to TRBD2 covers 13 bases. This CDR3 has 17 residues. Germline lookup yields CDR1 SGDLS and CDR2 YYNGEE. V was pared by 4 bases and J by 8 bases, with 11 bases of the junction left unmatched. CDR3 in amino acids: CASSPTPGLAGRGELFF. The DNA of the CDR3 is TGTGCCAGCAGCCCGACGCCGGGACTAGCGGGGCGGGGGGAGCTGTTTTTT.

The chain employs TRBV6-5 and TRBJ2-7; TRBD2 matches 11 bases. Losses at the gene ends were 6 bases for V and 4 bases for J; bases not matched to a gene: 8. Germline values: CDR1 MNHEY, CDR2 SVGAGI. The CDR3 loop spans 15 amino acids. This CDR3 is CASSRDGTSGYEQYF. As DNA, the CDR3 is TGTGCCAGCAGCAGAGACGGGACTAGCGGATACGAGCAGTACTTC.

The chain links TRBV2 to TRBJ2-1; maybe TRBD1 (5 bases). V lost 7 bases and J lost 5, with 15 bases in between. There are 14 residues in the CDR3. In germline, CDR1 is SNHLY, CDR2 FYNNEI. The CDR3 reads CASKGQMENNEQFF. The CDR3 nucleotides are TGTGCCAGCAAAGGACAAATGGAGAACAATGAGCAGTTCTTC.

This chain joins TRBV6-1 and TRBJ2-7, with 8 bases matching TRBD1. V trimming: 10 bases; J trimming: 7 bases; junction bases outside the gene matches: 12. CDR3 length equals 13 residues. CDR1 is MNHNS, CDR2 SASEGT, per germline. For the CDR3, the DNA is TGTGCCACCTCCAGGGGGCCGGGGTTAGAGCAGTACTTC. It specifies CATSRGPGLEQYF.

This chain joins TRBV28 and TRBJ1-4; no firm D call. The V and J ends lost 5 bases and 5 bases respectively, with 9 bases between them. The CDR3 is 13 amino acids. Germline CDR1 is MDHEN and CDR2 is SYDVKM. The CDR3 nucleotides read TGTGCCAGCAGTGAGGCAGGCAATGAAAAACTGTTTTTT. Translating gives CASSEAGNEKLFF.

This sequence joins TRBV10-3 and TRBJ2-3; 11 nucleotides match TRBD2. The germline gives CDR1 ENHRY, CDR2 SYGVKD. The trim removed 6 bases at V and 0 bases at J, leaving 8 bases unmatched. The length of the CDR3 is 17 residues. For the CDR3, the DNA is TGTGCCATCAGGGGGCTAGCGGGAGGCCGAAGCACAGATACGCAGTATTTT. Its protein product is CAIRGLAGGRSTDTQYF.

The chain links TRBV28 to TRBJ1-1; D is uncertain. The CDR3 totals 15 residues. Trimming took off 7 bases at V and 4 bases at J, with 19 bases between the two ends. Germline V CDR1 and CDR2: MDHEN, SYDVKM. The CDR3 reads CASTPPGNRGTEAFF. The CDR3 DNA sequence: TGTGCCAGCACACCCCCCGGTAATCGGGGCACTGAAGCTTTCTTT.

This clone was recorded a few times. Other DNA sequences in this specimen translate into the identical CDR3. The chain is built from TRBV5-6 and TRBJ1-1; D is uncertain. CDR1 SGHDT and CDR2 YYEEEE come from the germline V gene. The CDR3 length is 12 residues. Trimming removed 2 bases at V and 5 bases at J, with 7 bases between. The CDR3 DNA reads TGTGCCAGCAGCTTAAGAGGGACTGAAGCTTTCTTT. Translation gives CASSLRGTEAFF.